What follows is one TCR beta chain and its context. Clones were sequenced by immunoSEQ multiplex PCR, and TCRdb holds only the in-frame ones, with some missing. This sample has approximately 240,000 clones; 83% occur once, and the top ten carry roughly 1.3%. This specimen belongs to a study of blood T cell repertoires in COVID-19. The sequencing input was peripheral blood. This TCR was recovered from a woman in her 30s with COVID-19, enrolled during active disease.

The CDR3 nucleotides read TGTGCCAGCAGTTCCGGACTAGTTGAAGAGACCCAGTACTTC. It encodes CASSSGLVEETQYF. The V and J genes are TRBV5-8 and TRBJ2-5, with 7 bases identical to TRBD2. The CDR3 spans 14 residues. V trimming: 5 bases; J trimming: 3 bases; junction bases outside the gene matches: 7. The V gene's germline CDR1 is SGHTS and CDR2 YDEGEE. The variable domain in full, with the rest retrieved from reference TRBV5-8 and TRBJ2-5, is EAGVTQSPTHLIKTRGQQATLRCSPISGHTSVYWYQQALGLGLQFLLWYDEGEERNRGNFPPRFSGRQFPNYSSELNVNALELEDSALYLCASSSGLVEETQYFGPGTRLLVL.